Each of the 8 T cell receptor beta chains below was sequenced from the same sample in a study of T cells in Graves' hyperthyroidism and ophthalmopathy. Amplification of TCR beta CDR3 regions used RNA as the template. Primed by the HTBI set, a first-round RT-PCR was run on the TCR CDR3. TCRdb re-derived calls from the multiplex PCR reads in MiXCR, one entry per CDR3 protein. The repertoire consists of about 400,000 distinct CDR3 sequences, with about 14% occurring once and the leading ten covering 15% to 20%. Source material: blood. These TCRs come from a woman between 25 and 40 years old with Graves' ophthalmopathy.

Many counts were recorded for this clonotype. The chain has TRBV20-1 and TRBJ2-4; 7 nucleotides agree with TRBD1. This CDR3 contains 15 residues. V was pared by 3 bases and J by 11 bases, with 16 bases of the junction left unmatched. CDR1 DFQATT and CDR2 SNEGSKA come from the germline V gene (reference sequence). The CDR3 spells CSARRGTGQKGVQYF. The CDR3, as DNA: TGCAGTGCTAGGCGAGGGACGGGACAGAAAGGGGTTCAGTACTTC.

This clonotype was detected a few times. The DNA for the CDR3 is TGTGCCAGCAGCTTAGCCATCGGGGGAAACACCATATATTTT. It codes for CASSLAIGGNTIYF. The chain joins TRBV7-9 to TRBJ1-3; D not resolved. Germline CDR1 and CDR2: SEHNR and FQNEAQ (reference sequence). CDR3 size: 14 residues. V gave up 0 bases and J gave up 4 bases, with 7 bases separating them.

This clonotype was seen ten or more times. V gene TRBV5-8 combines with J gene TRBJ1-2; a weak D match, TRBD1 (5 bases). There are 13 residues in the CDR3. CDR1 is SGHTS, CDR2 YDEGEE, per germline. V dropped 4 bases and J dropped 6 bases, with 13 bases sitting between them. CDR3: CASSARGGNGYTF. CDR3 nucleotides: TGTGCCAGCAGCGCCCGGGGGGGGAATGGCTACACCTTC.

The chain carries TRBV7-9 and TRBJ2-2, with unresolved D. CDR1 is SEHNR, CDR2 FQNEAQ, per germline (reference sequence). The CDR3 runs to 15 residues. V was cut by 4 bases and J by 3 bases, with 12 bases left in between. The CDR3 loop reads CASSSPGPYTGELFF. CDR3 DNA: TGTGCCAGCAGCTCCCCTGGACCCTACACCGGGGAGCTGTTTTTT. The entire variable domain, with the rest obtained from reference TRBV7-9 and TRBJ2-2, is as follows: DTGVSQNPRHKITKRGQNVTFRCDPISEHNRLYWYRQTLGQGPEFLTYFQNEAQLEKSRLLSDRFSAERPKGSFSTLEIQRTEQGDSAMYLCASSSPGPYTGELFFGEGSRLTVL.

This chain's CDR3 is CASSQARAGRETQYF. CDR3 coding DNA: TGTGCCAGCAGCCAAGCAAGGGCAGGGAGAGAGACCCAGTACTTC. The rearrangement links TRBV3-1 to TRBJ2-5; D possibly uses TRBD1 or TRBD2 (5 bases each). The V end was cut by 1 base, the J end by 4 bases, with 13 bases between. From germline, CDR1 is LGHDT and CDR2 YNNKEL (reference sequence). This CDR3 is 15 amino acids long.

This clonotype appeared a few times. This sequence joins TRBV16 and TRBJ1-5; D may be TRBD1 (6 bases). The V end lost 4 bases, the J end lost 1 base, and 14 bases lay between the germline ends. CDR1 and CDR2 from the germline V gene are KGHSY and FQNENV. CDR3 size: 16 residues. The CDR3 region is CASSRVEQGSNQPQHF. The CDR3 DNA reads as TGTGCCAGCAGCCGCGTCGAGCAGGGGAGCAATCAGCCCCAGCATTTT.

On this clonotype: A read error may explain this, as a much larger clone is one base away. The DNA is omitted, as the CDR3 cannot be located on it reliably, and the CDR3 follows TCRdb's listing. The V and J genes are TRBV11-2 and TRBJ1-6; the table assigns TRBD1, which was not confirmed against the DNA. The V gene's germline CDR1 is SGHAT and CDR2 FQNNGV. The CDR3 is 17 amino acids long, termini counted. The CDR3: CASSLSIRAGRNSPRHF.

This clonotype was seen many times. The genes are TRBV18 and TRBJ2-7, with D tentatively TRBD1 (6 bases). CDR3 length equals 13 residues. The V and J ends lost 3 bases and 4 bases respectively, with 10 bases between them. Per germline, CDR1 KGHSH and CDR2 LQKENI. CDR3 bases: TGTGCCAGCTCACCTACAGGGATATACGAGCAGTACTTC. Protein sequence: CASSPTGIYEQYF.